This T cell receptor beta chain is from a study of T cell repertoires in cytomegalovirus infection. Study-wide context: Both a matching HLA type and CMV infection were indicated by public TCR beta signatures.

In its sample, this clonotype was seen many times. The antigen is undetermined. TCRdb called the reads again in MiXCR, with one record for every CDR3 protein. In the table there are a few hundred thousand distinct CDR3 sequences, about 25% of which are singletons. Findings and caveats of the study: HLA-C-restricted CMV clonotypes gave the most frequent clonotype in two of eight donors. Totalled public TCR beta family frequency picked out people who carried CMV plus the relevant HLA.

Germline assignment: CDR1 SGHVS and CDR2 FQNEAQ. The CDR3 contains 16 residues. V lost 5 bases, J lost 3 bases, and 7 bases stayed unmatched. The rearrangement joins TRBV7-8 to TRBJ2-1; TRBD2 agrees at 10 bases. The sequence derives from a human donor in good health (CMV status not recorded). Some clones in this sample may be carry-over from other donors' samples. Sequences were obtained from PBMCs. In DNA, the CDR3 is TGTGCCAGCAGCAAAAGGGGGACTAGCGTCTACAATGAGCAGTTCTTC. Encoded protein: CASSKRGTSVYNEQFF.